This T cell receptor (beta chain) was recovered during a study of CD8 T cells in ankylosing spondylitis. TCRdb reprocessed the 5' RACE reads with MiXCR, giving one entry per CDR3 protein. In the table there are about 240,000 distinct CDR3 sequences, approximately 11% of which are singletons. Whole-study findings and limits: Clones tied to disease were said to be significantly enriched in matched ankylosing spondylitis synovial fluid. Peripheral blood samples showed relatively rare disease-linked clones, and these clones were CD8+. Made up of several highly homologous variants, a TCR beta motif appeared characteristic of ankylosing spondylitis blood.

V lost 4 bases and J lost 0, with 11 bases in between. Germline loops: CDR1 SQVTM, CDR2 ANQGSEA. The CDR3 length is 14 residues. Points on this clonotype: Its antigen is not known.

This rearrangement joins TRBV29-1 to TRBJ2-3, with D perhaps matching TRBD2 (5 bases). Material: blood, either unsorted or a sorted T cell fraction (not recorded which). The clonotype originates from a male donor with ankylosing spondylitis or in good health (not recorded which). The CDR3 DNA reads TGCAGCGTTGGAAGGAGGCTCAGCACAGATACGCAGTATTTT. Amino acids: CSVGRRLSTDTQYF.